The clone carrying this TCR beta chain was detected once. Its cognate antigen is unknown. The identical CDR3 is also encoded by other nucleotide sequences in the sample. Profiled with immunoSEQ multiplex PCR; TCRdb holds only in-frame clones, not every one. The table records about 45,000 clones, roughly 87% of them present only once. The source of the sample is a study of lymphopenia after photon versus proton radiotherapy. Regarding the study as a whole: Relative stability marked proton patients; photon patients lost diversity and naive cells.

The sample in question was peripheral blood, obtained from a patient treated with photon-based radiotherapy. The sequence was obtained from a man aged 35 to 55 with gastric cancer.

CDR3 in amino acids: CSARSPPEAFF. In nucleotides, the CDR3 is TGCAGTGCTAGAAGCCCGCCTGAAGCTTTCTTT. The chain couples TRBV20-1 to TRBJ1-1, with D unclear. This CDR3 region has 11 residues. Trimming removed 2 bases at V and 6 bases at J, with 7 bases between. Germline-derived CDR1 and CDR2 are DFQATT and SNEGSKA (reference sequence).